The T cell receptor (beta chain) described here comes from a study of cytomegalovirus exposure and HLA in healthy donors. Study-level points and caveats: Later analysis associated a missense DCLRE1C variant with TCR beta V- and J-gene trimming. Across donors, presence/absence analyses took sequencing depth to be roughly uniform.

With respect to this clone: Its target is not known.

Germline values: CDR1 MNHNY, CDR2 SVGAGI (reference sequence). The CDR3 extends over 15 amino acids. Trimming took 6 bases from V and 5 from J; bases not matched to a gene: 9. The PCR contained 60 Vbeta and 13 Jbeta primers. Libraries were prepared by immunoSEQ multiplex PCR; TCRdb keeps only in-frame clonotypes and omits some of them. The table includes under 150,000 clones, 70% to 80% detected once. The clonotype originates from a female donor in good health and CMV-seronegative. The chain is built from TRBV6-6 and TRBJ1-4; the match to TRBD1 covers 7 bases. The sample consisted of PBMCs. The CDR3 sequence: CASRPNRGRNEKLFF. CDR3 bases: TGTGCCAGCAGGCCTAACAGGGGAAGGAATGAAAAACTGTTTTTT.